Following are 19 T cell receptor beta chains from one sample sequenced in a study of blood T cell repertoires in COVID-19 (dated by TCRdb to about 2020). The library was built by means of the immunoSEQ multiplex PCR assay. In TCRdb, the immuneACCESS table is reduced to in-frame sequences with V and J assigned. These tables do not hold every clone; where another copy was compared, an unresolved V gene accounts for under half, and the others remain unexplained. Within this sample are 110,000 or so clones, with approximately 81% of them counted one time only. The ten most abundant clones make up 3% to 3.5% of the sample. The sequenced sample consisted of peripheral blood. Source of these receptors: a middle-aged man with acute or convalescent COVID-19.

The V and J genes are TRBV5-1 and TRBJ1-1; D might be TRBD1 (6 bases). The CDR3 extends over 16 amino acids. Germline assignment: CDR1 SGHRS and CDR2 YFSETQ. V was shortened by 2 bases and J by 0 bases, with 14 bases between the two germline ends. CDR3 nucleotide sequence: TGCGCCAGCAGCTTCGGGAGGGGGTTCGTGAACACTGAAGCTTTCTTT. As protein: CASSFGRGFVNTEAFF.

The chain uses TRBV29-1 and TRBJ2-3; possible D gene TRBD2, 5 bases. The germline V gene has CDR1 SQVTM and CDR2 ANQGSEA. The V gene lost 5 bases and the J gene lost 7 bases, with 19 bases spanning the gap. The CDR3 sequence is 14 residues long. The CDR3 spells CSVWIVRARNTQYF. The CDR3, as DNA: TGCAGCGTTTGGATTGTGAGGGCGAGGAATACGCAGTATTTT.

As concerns this clone: Other DNA sequences in the sample encode the same CDR3. The chain employs TRBV7-9 and TRBJ2-7; 8 bases align to TRBD1. Trimming removed 3 bases from V and 1 base from J; junction bases left unmatched: 2. CDR3 length: 14 residues. Germline CDR1 and CDR2: SEHNR and FQNEAQ (reference sequence). CDR3 sequence (DNA): TGTGCCAGCAGCTTTGACAGGGGTTCCTACGAGCAGTACTTC. Translated, it gives CASSFDRGSYEQYF.

CDR3 DNA sequence: TGCGCCAGCAGCGACGCCGGGACAGGGGGCACCGGGGAGCTGTTTTTT. Translation: CASSDAGTGGTGELFF. The chain has TRBV5-1 and TRBJ2-2, with 11 bases matching TRBD1. V lost 4 bases and J lost 4; bases outside the gene matches: 6. CDR1 is SGHRS, CDR2 YFSETQ, per germline. This CDR3 spans 16 amino acids.

This chain joins TRBV27 and TRBJ1-1, with D perhaps matching TRBD1 (6 bases). CDR1 is MNHEY and CDR2 is SMNVEV in the germline V gene (reference sequence). Trimming pared 8 bases from V and 0 bases from J, leaving 22 bases between. The CDR3 has 17 amino acids. The CDR3 bases are TGTGCCAGCCGCCCTGACGTACTGGACAGAATGAACACTGAAGCTTTCTTT. It translates to CASRPDVLDRMNTEAFF.

This chain links TRBV29-1 with TRBJ2-5; maybe TRBD2 (5 bases). CDR1 and CDR2 (germline): SQVTM, ANQGSEA. V was trimmed by 5 bases and J by 5 bases, leaving 12 bases between them. The CDR3 runs to 12 residues. The CDR3 protein is CSVWGSGETQYF. CDR3 bases: TGCAGCGTTTGGGGATCGGGGGAGACCCAGTACTTC.

The V gene is TRBV5-1, the J gene TRBJ1-4; possible D gene TRBD1, 5 bases. Trimming cost V 0 bases and J 0 bases, with 15 bases left between them. The CDR3 consists of 18 residues. From germline, CDR1 is SGHRS and CDR2 YFSETQ. The CDR3 DNA is TGCGCCAGCAGCTTGGATATCCGAGACAGTGCAACTAATGAAAAACTGTTTTTT. This translates into CASSLDIRDSATNEKLFF. Filled out from reference TRBV5-1 and TRBJ1-4, the complete variable domain reads KAGVTQTPRYLIKTRGQQVTLSCSPISGHRSVSWYQQTPGQGLQFLFEYFSETQRNKGNFPGRFSGRQFSNSRSEMNVSTLELGDSALYLCASSLDIRDSATNEKLFFGSGTQLSVL.

This sequence joins TRBV29-1 and TRBJ1-6; TRBD1 aligns across 9 bases. The CDR3 has 14 amino acids. J lost 7 bases, V lost 6 bases, and 7 bases had no gene match. Germline CDR1 is SQVTM and CDR2 is ANQGSEA. Written as DNA, the CDR3 is TGCAGCGTGCAAGGGACAGGGAGAAATTCACCCCTCCACTTT. Amino acids: CSVQGTGRNSPLHF.

The J gene is TRBJ1-3, the V gene TRBV5-5; tentative D call: TRBD1 (6 bases). This CDR3 is built from 18 residues. Germline V gene sequence: CDR1 SGHKS, CDR2 YYEKEE (reference sequence). V was shortened by 0 bases and J by 0 bases, with 16 bases between the two germline ends. The CDR3, as DNA: TGTGCCAGCAGCTTGGAAGGAACAGGGTTGAGCTCTGGAAACACCATATATTTT. Translation gives CASSLEGTGLSSGNTIYF.

This clone showed up just a few times. The V and J genes are TRBV5-1 and TRBJ2-7, with 8 bases fitting TRBD1. J was trimmed by 2 bases and V by 5 bases; bases with no gene match: 3. Germline CDR1 SGHRS, CDR2 YFSETQ. CDR3 size: 13 residues. The CDR3 is CASRRTGTYEQYF. CDR3 nucleotide sequence: TGCGCCAGCAGACGGACAGGGACCTACGAGCAGTACTTC.

V is TRBV5-5 and J is TRBJ2-5, with D perhaps TRBD2 (5 bases). The CDR3 spans 14 residues. V lost 4 bases to trimming and J lost 3 bases, with 13 bases between them. Germline CDR1 reads SGHKS; CDR2 reads YYEKEE (reference sequence). The CDR3 region has the DNA TGTGCCAGCAGCATGTCGTACGGGAAAGAGACCCAGTACTTC. The encoded protein is CASSMSYGKETQYF.

The rearrangement joins TRBV7-9 to TRBJ2-7; TRBD1 agrees at 8 bases. Germline CDR1 and CDR2: SEHNR and FQNEAQ (reference sequence). Trimming at V came to 5 bases and at J to 4 bases, leaving 10 bases not matched to a gene. The CDR3 loop spans 15 amino acids. The CDR3 DNA is TGTGCCAGCAGCGCAGGACAGGGTCGAGGATACGAGCAGTACTTC. Translated, it gives CASSAGQGRGYEQYF.

This sequence joins TRBV29-1 and TRBJ2-1, with no clear D. The germline CDR1 and CDR2 sequences are SQVTM and ANQGSEA. The ends were cut back, 2 bases at V and 6 bases at J, with 11 bases in the middle. CDR3 length equals 13 residues. CDR3 in amino acids: CSVEMESGNEQFF. The CDR3 bases are TGCAGCGTTGAAATGGAGTCCGGCAATGAGCAGTTCTTC.

V and J are TRBV6-5 and TRBJ1-3; possible D gene TRBD1, 5 bases. V dropped 0 bases and J dropped 1 base, with 10 bases sitting between them. The CDR3 totals 16 residues. Germline V gives CDR1 MNHEY, CDR2 SVGAGI. CDR3 residues: CASSYSGLRSGNTIYF. The DNA for the CDR3 is TGTGCCAGCAGTTACTCGGGGCTGAGGTCTGGAAACACCATATATTTT.

The chain combines TRBV6-5 with TRBJ2-5; D is undetermined. The germline CDR1 and CDR2 sequences are MNHEY and SVGAGI. CDR3 length: 13 residues. Deletions cut 5 bases from V and 5 bases from J, with 12 bases between. CDR3 sequence: CASSRYSVETQYF. The CDR3 DNA reads TGTGCCAGCAGTCGGTACTCTGTCGAGACCCAGTACTTC.

This chain uses TRBV7-9 with TRBJ2-6; 12 nucleotides line up with TRBD1. The ends lost 5 bases at V and 4 bases at J; junction bases unmatched: 12. This CDR3 is built from 19 residues. The germline gives CDR1 SEHNR, CDR2 FQNEAQ (reference sequence). The CDR3: CASSPRDRGRSAGANVLTF. The CDR3 nucleotides read TGTGCCAGCAGCCCGCGGGACAGGGGGCGATCAGCCGGGGCCAACGTCCTGACTTTC.

The chain has TRBV5-5 and TRBJ2-1, with 12 nucleotides matching TRBD1. With 4 bases clipped from V and 8 bases from J, the junction kept 7 bases outside the gene matches. The CDR3 extends over 15 amino acids. The germline gives CDR1 SGHKS, CDR2 YYEKEE (reference sequence). The DNA for the CDR3 is TGTGCCAGCAGCGCGGGACAGGGGGCTTATGATGAGCAGTTCTTC. This translates into CASSAGQGAYDEQFF.

The chain combines TRBV7-3 with TRBJ2-7, with D possibly being TRBD2 (6 bases). This CDR3 comprises 14 residues. The V end lost 3 bases, the J end lost 3 bases, and 12 bases lay between the germline ends. The germline CDR1 and CDR2 sequences are SGHTA and FQGTGA. CDR3 DNA sequence: TGTGCCAGCAGCTTGTCTAGCGAAAACTACGAGCAGTACTTC. Protein: CASSLSSENYEQYF.

V gene TRBV25-1 combines with J gene TRBJ2-3; TRBD2 aligns across 8 bases. From germline, CDR1 is MGHDK and CDR2 SYGVNS. CDR3 size: 10 residues. V lost 10 bases and J lost 12; bases outside the gene matches: 6. The CDR3 bases are TGTGCCACCCTAGCGGGCTATCAGTATTTT. It specifies CATLAGYQYF.